This T cell receptor beta chain stems from a study of beta chain features in type 1 diabetes. Notes on the study in general: For TCRB rearrangement, an influence of HLA type remained unresolved here. A pattern of fewer insertions and more deletions at VDJ junctions was seen in type 1 diabetes patients.

Every bit of the isolated RNA underwent reverse transcription, so sequencing read expressed TCRB transcripts. Assay used: immunoSEQ multiplex PCR; TCRdb lists only in-frame clones, some missing. Of some 270,000 clones listed, approximately 8.1% were seen once; the top ten hold roughly 0.94%. Germline-derived CDR1 and CDR2 are SGDLS and YYNGEE. The length of the CDR3 is 14 residues. With 3 bases clipped from V and 7 bases from J, the junction kept 9 bases outside the gene matches. Remarks on this clone: Its target is unknown.

The specimen was central memory CD4+ T cells from blood. This chain joins TRBV9 and TRBJ2-5; 7 positions agree with TRBD2. This receptor was identified in a woman aged 18-35 years in good health. Here the CDR3 DNA reads TGTGCCAGCAGCGCCCGGGACGGGAGGACGACCCAGTACTTC. It specifies CASSARDGRTTQYF.